Listed here are 9 T cell receptor beta chains from one sample, sequenced in a study of technical replicates of blood from several donors (dated by TCRdb to about 2017). The method was the immunoSEQ multiplex PCR assay. TCRdb's version of the immuneACCESS table is confined to in-frame rearrangements and falls short of the full clone set. An unresolved V gene accounts for under half of the shortfall where checked; the remainder is of unknown origin. Recorded for this sample are roughly 61,000 clones; around 97% of them occurred a single time. The top ten constitute just under 0.2% of the sample. Sequencing used T cells isolated from PBMCs. These receptors all come from a human donor in good health.

This clone was counted a few times. V is TRBV5-1 and J is TRBJ1-6; 10 nucleotides align to TRBD1. Germline V lookup: CDR1 SGHRS, CDR2 YFSETQ. The CDR3 has 15 residues. J gave up 6 bases and V 2 bases, and 2 bases lay outside the gene matches. This CDR3 is CASSFGTGVNSPLHF. The CDR3 bases are TGCGCCAGCAGCTTCGGGACAGGGGTTAATTCACCCCTCCACTTT.

The chain recombines TRBV7-9 with TRBJ1-3, with no clear D. Trimming took 1 base from V and 5 from J, leaving 12 bases between them. The CDR3 totals 15 residues. CDR1 and CDR2 (germline): SEHNR, FQNEAQ (reference sequence). Here the CDR3 reads CASSLVQAVRNTIYF. CDR3 in DNA: TGTGCCAGCAGCTTAGTTCAGGCCGTTCGAAACACCATATATTTT.

The CDR3 here is CASSLLGGTEAFF. The CDR3 DNA reads TGTGCCAGCAGTTTACTAGGGGGCACTGAAGCTTTCTTT. This chain joins TRBV28 and TRBJ1-1, with D tentatively TRBD1 (6 bases). Trimming left V 2 bases short and J 4 bases short, with 8 bases between. Germline values: CDR1 MDHEN, CDR2 SYDVKM. The CDR3 has 13 amino acids.

J is TRBJ2-7 and V is TRBV29-1; the D gene is possibly TRBD2 (6 bases). The V gene lost 0 bases and the J gene lost 1 base, with 10 bases spanning the gap. Looked up from germline, CDR1 is SQVTM and CDR2 is ANQGSEA. The CDR3 is made up of 14 amino acids. In nucleotides, the CDR3 is TGCAGCGTTGAAGACAGAGGGACTTCCTACGAGCAGTACTTC. It yields the protein CSVEDRGTSYEQYF.

The chain links TRBV5-1 to TRBJ1-3, with a weak D call TRBD1 (6 bases). CDR3 length: 16 residues. V lost 3 bases, J lost 0 bases, and 13 bases lay in between. CDR1 and CDR2 from the germline V gene are SGHRS and YFSETQ. The CDR3 is CASSSDSGRSGNTIYF. For the CDR3, the DNA is TGCGCCAGCAGCTCGGACAGTGGGCGCTCTGGAAACACCATATATTTT.

The chain joins TRBV2 to TRBJ2-1, with TRBD2 identical over 10 bases. Germline V lookup: CDR1 SNHLY, CDR2 FYNNEI. V lost 6 bases to trimming and J lost 0 bases; unmatched junction nucleotides: 5. The length of the CDR3 is 16 residues. DNA of the CDR3: TGTGCCAGCAGAACTAGCGGGAAGGGCTCCTACAATGAGCAGTTCTTC. Translating it yields CASRTSGKGSYNEQFF.

In its sample, this clone was seen once. The chain uses TRBV11-2 and TRBJ1-2, with TRBD1 as a possible D gene (6 bases). Germline-derived CDR1 and CDR2 are SGHAT and FQNNGV. This CDR3 has 15 amino acids. Trimming took 1 base from V and 2 from J, leaving 11 bases between them. In nucleotides, the CDR3 is TGTGCCAGCAGCTTAGTTCTGGGACACAACTATGGCTACACCTTC. Encoded protein: CASSLVLGHNYGYTF.

This clone was seen a single time. This chain links TRBV2 with TRBJ2-1; D might be TRBD1 (5 bases). Germline V gives CDR1 SNHLY, CDR2 FYNNEI. This CDR3 comprises 18 residues. The V and J ends lost 2 bases and 12 bases respectively, with 29 bases between them. The CDR3 is CASSELGRAHPLGLGQFF. DNA of the CDR3: TGTGCCAGCAGTGAATTAGGCAGGGCCCACCCTTTGGGGCTTGGGCAGTTCTTC.

With regard to this clone: The same CDR3 arises from other DNA sequences in this sample as well. V usage is TRBV5-1 and J usage is TRBJ1-4; D might be TRBD1 (5 bases). The CDR3 contains 14 residues. Germline V gene data show CDR1 as SGHRS and CDR2 as YFSETQ. The V end was cut by 0 bases, the J end by 7 bases, with 10 bases between. The CDR3 loop is CASSLGQGGEKLFF. Written as DNA, the CDR3 is TGCGCCAGCAGCTTGGGGCAGGGCGGTGAAAAACTGTTTTTT. Full variable domain (remainder filled in from reference TRBV5-1 and TRBJ1-4): KAGVTQTPRYLIKTRGQQVTLSCSPISGHRSVSWYQQTPGQGLQFLFEYFSETQRNKGNFPGRFSGRQFSNSRSEMNVSTLELGDSALYLCASSLGQGGEKLFFGSGTQLSVL.